Below, one TCR beta chain is given with its context. No antigen is known for it. No base qualities exist here, and no much larger clone lies one base off it. This record comes from a study of blood T cell repertoires in COVID-19 (dated by TCRdb to about 2020). As for the study more broadly: Samples from collaborators originated in the United States, Italy and Spain and spanned both the acute and convalescent phases of COVID-19. The material from the prospective study consisted of cDNA or gDNA derived from T cells, B-cell-depleted T cells, or PBMCs. Deeply sampled blood TCRbeta repertoires from subjects exposed to, actively infected with, or recovered from COVID-19 were included in the dataset. The repertoires were released in a freely available public database intended as a resource for research on the immune response to SARS-CoV-2. Samples came from the ongoing ImmuneRACE study (first 160 participants) plus 1,254 subjects from 6 global collaborators. Sample metadata almost always included a de-identified subject ID, COVID-19 status, age in years and sex. Where available, HLA class I and class II types were taken from metadata supplied by the sample provider and were not determined by assay-based typing. General study outcomes and caveats: Clinical and demographic metadata were provided uncurated, with the amount varying by source and participant.

As encoded in the germline V gene, CDR1 is KGHDR while CDR2 is SFDVKD. Taken from cysteine to phenylalanine, the CDR3 has 13 residues. The DNA shown is the 39-base CDR3, in frame from base 1. The germline ends are 9 bases apart after V is trimmed by 4 bases and J by 3 bases. TCRbeta CDR3 regions were amplified from genomic DNA using the immunoSEQ Assay, a bias-controlled multiplex PCR. Concerning the study's data processing: The number of nucleated cells in each sample was estimated by amplification of reference gene primers within the assay. To quantify the absolute abundance of each unique TCRbeta CDR3 rearrangement, sequence reads were collapsed and filtered. For each sample, productive Simpson clonality was calculated by taking the square root of Simpson's diversity index across productive rearrangements. TCRdb carries this immuneACCESS record with in-frame sequences only. Its versions omit some clonotypes, under half of them owing to an unresolved V gene in the studies checked, with the rest unexplained. From that table come the V and J calls and clone size; the DNA was used to work out D and trimming. The sample table records around 320,000 clones; more than 85% of these occur just once. The ten largest make up almost 4% of the sample.

Participants in the prospective study were enrolled through a virtual design, were aged roughly 18 to 95 years, and lived in roughly 24 United States geographic areas. In the prospective study, cohorts were assigned on the basis of participant-reported clinical history obtained from a screening survey and a study questionnaire. Exposed participants had been in contact with someone with a PCR-confirmed or clinician-diagnosed COVID-19 case within 2 weeks of study entry. In the prospective study, mobile phlebotomists collected whole blood, serum and a nasopharyngeal or oropharyngeal swab from each participant. Participants in the prospective study had the option to provide additional blood draws and questionnaires over a roughly 2-month period. Before DNA extraction, prospective study blood samples were shipped either frozen or at room temperature.

The rearrangement joined TRBV24-1 to TRBJ2-7; tentative D gene TRBD2, with 5 bases matching. The source is a woman aged 25 to 39 who had been exposed to COVID-19. What was sequenced was PBMCs or T cells enriched from blood (not recorded which). The CDR3 region: CATSETGNYEQYF. The sequence in DNA is TGTGCCACCAGTGAAACCGGGAACTACGAGCAGTACTTC.